These 27 T cell receptor beta chains share one sample of origin, sequenced in a study of T cell responses to AZD1222 COVID-19 vaccine. Data came from immunoSEQ multiplex PCR; TCRdb stores just in-frame clones and leaves some out. The data hold about 140,000 clones, with approximately 89% observed a single time. This specimen consisted of peripheral blood, obtained on day 0 of AZD1222 vaccination. The receptors here all came from an adult in good health.

The gene calls are TRBV30 and TRBJ2-2; 8 positions match TRBD1. Germline values: CDR1 GTSNPN, CDR2 SVGIG (reference sequence). The CDR3 sequence is 16 residues long. With V trimmed by 0 bases and J by 5 bases, 8 bases remained unmatched. The CDR3 loop reads CAWSVSGGPRTGELFF. The CDR3 nucleotides are TGTGCCTGGAGTGTCTCAGGGGGCCCAAGAACCGGGGAGCTGTTTTTT.

This chain joins TRBV7-9 and TRBJ1-2, with 8 bases fitting TRBD1. CDR1 is SEHNR and CDR2 is FQNEAQ in the germline V gene (reference sequence). The CDR3 is made up of 15 amino acids. The ends lost 3 bases at V and 8 bases at J; junction bases unmatched: 11. The chain's CDR3 is CASSLGQGAALGYTF. In nucleotides, the CDR3 is TGTGCCAGCAGCTTGGGGCAGGGGGCGGCTTTGGGCTACACCTTC.

CDR3 in amino acids: CASSFLPPANTEAFF. The CDR3 DNA reads as TGTGCCAGCAGTTTCCTCCCCCCAGCGAACACTGAAGCTTTCTTT. V and J are TRBV27 and TRBJ1-1; D is unresolved. The CDR3 totals 15 residues. V was trimmed by 3 bases and J by 1 base, leaving 12 bases between them. Germline assignment: CDR1 MNHEY and CDR2 SMNVEV (reference sequence).

The chain combines TRBV25-1 with TRBJ1-3; the D gene is possibly TRBD1 (6 bases). The CDR3 spans 18 residues. CDR1 and CDR2 from the germline V gene are MGHDK and SYGVNS. Trimming took 4 bases from V and 4 from J, leaving 23 bases between them. The CDR3 coding sequence is TGTGCCAGCAGTGGAGGGCGGACAGCAACATTATCCGGAAACACCATATATTTT. This gives the protein CASSGGRTATLSGNTIYF.

The chain joins TRBV6-5 to TRBJ2-1; a weak D match, TRBD1 (5 bases). There are 13 residues in the CDR3. The germline V gene encodes CDR1 MNHEY and CDR2 SVGAGI. The V end lost 6 bases, the J end lost 8 bases, and 14 bases lay between the germline ends. CDR3 residues: CASSKLRGDEQFF. In nucleotides, the CDR3 is TGTGCCAGCAGCAAATTAAGGGGCGATGAGCAGTTCTTC.

J is TRBJ2-1 and V is TRBV5-1; D uncertain. Deletions cut 6 bases from V and 6 bases from J, with 7 bases between. CDR1 is SGHRS, CDR2 YFSETQ, per germline. This CDR3 has 11 amino acids. The CDR3 protein is CASTPGNEQFF. The CDR3 DNA sequence: TGCGCCAGCACCCCCGGCAATGAGCAGTTCTTC.

This clone was observed once. This chain uses TRBV2 with TRBJ2-2; D possibly corresponds to TRBD2 (6 bases). CDR3 size: 15 residues. Germline CDR1 is SNHLY and CDR2 is FYNNEI. V shed 8 bases and J shed 3 bases, with 16 bases lying between them. CDR3 DNA sequence: TGTGCCAGCGGGAGATGGGGGGTCGACACCGGGGAGCTGTTTTTT. This encodes CASGRWGVDTGELFF.

The table lists this clone with a count of one. CDR3 protein: CASSSKSGFPYEQYF. CDR3 nucleotide sequence: TGTGCCAGCAGTTCCAAGTCAGGGTTCCCCTACGAGCAGTACTTC. The chain joins TRBV27 to TRBJ2-7; a possible D gene is TRBD1 (5 bases). CDR3 length equals 15 residues. Trimming shortened V by 4 bases and J by 2 bases, and 15 bases separated the two germline ends. CDR1 MNHEY and CDR2 SMNVEV come from the germline V gene (reference sequence).

The chain is built from TRBV6-5 and TRBJ1-5; 8 nucleotides align to TRBD1. This CDR3 is 15 amino acids long. Trimming removed 6 bases from V and 6 bases from J; junction bases left unmatched: 10. From germline, CDR1 is MNHEY and CDR2 SVGAGI. CDR3 bases: TGTGCCAGCAGCTTGACAGGGGCTCGTGGTCAGCCCCAGCATTTT. It is translated as CASSLTGARGQPQHF.

The V gene is TRBV19, the J gene TRBJ1-1; maybe TRBD1 (5 bases). The CDR3 sequence is 14 residues long. Between the trimmed V and J ends, which lost 7 bases and 4 bases, there was a span of 16 bases. Germline V lookup: CDR1 LNHDA, CDR2 SQIVND (reference sequence). The CDR3, as DNA: TGTGCCAGTACCCCGCTAGGGGAGAGCACTGAAGCTTTCTTT. This gives the protein CASTPLGESTEAFF.

The genes are TRBV27 and TRBJ2-2; 9 nucleotides align to TRBD1. Germline loops: CDR1 MNHEY, CDR2 SMNVEV (reference sequence). This CDR3 spans 15 amino acids. After removal of 6 bases from V and 7 bases from J, the junction contained 9 bases not matched to a gene. CDR3 region: CASRTGTGRGGELFF. In DNA, the CDR3 is TGTGCCAGCAGAACCGGGACAGGGAGGGGCGGGGAGCTGTTTTTT.

The gene calls are TRBV5-5 and TRBJ1-5; 9 nucleotides line up with TRBD1. J gave up 3 bases and V 4 bases, and 14 bases lay outside the gene matches. This CDR3 is 18 amino acids long. The germline V gene has CDR1 SGHKS and CDR2 YYEKEE (reference sequence). In DNA form, the CDR3 reads TGTGCCAGCAGCCGGGGGACAGGGATTTGGAAGAACAATCAGCCCCAGCATTTT. Translated: CASSRGTGIWKNNQPQHF.

V usage is TRBV29-1 and J usage is TRBJ1-2; D might be TRBD1 (5 bases). The V gene's germline CDR1 is SQVTM and CDR2 ANQGSEA. V was clipped by 2 bases and J by 1 base, with 14 bases between them. This CDR3 is 15 amino acids long. CDR3 residues: CSVETVAGINYGYTF. CDR3 nucleotide sequence: TGCAGCGTTGAAACGGTGGCAGGGATTAACTATGGCTACACCTTC.

This chain joins TRBV3-1 (or the pseudogene TRBV3-2) and TRBJ2-1; D is undetermined. V lost 4 bases to trimming and J lost 8 bases, with 6 bases between them. The CDR3 is 11 amino acids. CDR1 is LGHDT, CDR2 YNNKEL, per germline (reference sequence). Here the CDR3 DNA reads TGTGCCAGCAGCCTACGTTATGAGCAGTTCTTC. This encodes CASSLRYEQFF.

This chain joins TRBV5-5 and TRBJ1-2, with a tentative D call TRBD1 (6 bases). Deletions cut 5 bases from V and 0 bases from J, with 14 bases between. Germline V gives CDR1 SGHKS, CDR2 YYEKEE (reference sequence). The CDR3 extends over 15 amino acids. CDR3 sequence: CASSLKQGANYGYTF. CDR3 DNA sequence: TGTGCCAGCAGTCTGAAACAGGGCGCTAACTATGGCTACACCTTC.

The J gene is TRBJ2-7, the V gene TRBV28; 11 bases match TRBD2. Germline V CDR1 and CDR2: MDHEN, SYDVKM. Trimming removed 3 bases from V and 0 bases from J; junction bases left unmatched: 10. CDR3 length: 18 amino acids. The CDR3 region is CASSFPPGLAVRSYEQYF. Here the CDR3 DNA reads TGTGCCAGCAGTTTCCCCCCGGGACTAGCGGTCCGCTCCTACGAGCAGTACTTC.

The chain links TRBV10-2 to TRBJ2-7; weak D call: TRBD2 (5 bases). Germline CDR1 reads WSHSY; CDR2 reads SAAADI. V was clipped by 0 bases and J by 3 bases, with 9 bases between them. The CDR3 sequence is 14 residues long. CDR3 coding DNA: TGCGCCAGCAGTGAGTCGGGGAGAAACTACGAGCAGTACTTC. It specifies CASSESGRNYEQYF.

The chain uses TRBV18 and TRBJ1-4, with D possibly TRBD1 on 6 matching bases. The ends were cut back, 2 bases at V and 4 bases at J, with 8 bases in the middle. The germline V gene has CDR1 KGHSH and CDR2 LQKENI. The CDR3 totals 14 residues. In DNA, the CDR3 is TGTGCCAGCTCACCAGCAGGGGTTAATGAAAAACTGTTTTTT. Its translation: CASSPAGVNEKLFF.

Here the CDR3 reads CASSPIDRGLDYGYTF. In nucleotides, the CDR3 is TGTGCCAGCAGCCCTATTGACAGGGGGCTTGACTATGGCTACACCTTC. The chain recombines TRBV27 with TRBJ1-2; 10 bases fit TRBD1. The CDR3 covers 16 residues. CDR1 MNHEY and CDR2 SMNVEV come from the germline V gene (reference sequence). V was clipped by 6 bases and J by 3 bases; unmatched bases: 10.

The table lists this clone with a few counts. V is TRBV10-1 and J is TRBJ2-1; tentatively, D is TRBD2 (7 bases). CDR1 and CDR2 from the germline V gene are WNHNN and SYGVQD (reference sequence). The CDR3 has 16 amino acids. Trimming stripped 3 bases from V and 2 bases from J, with 14 bases between. CDR3 region: CASSEGGAGTYNEQFF. As DNA, the CDR3 is TGCGCCAGCAGTGAAGGGGGGGCAGGCACCTACAATGAGCAGTTCTTC.

This clone was detected only a few times. The chain joins TRBV6-4 to TRBJ2-1, with 12 positions matching TRBD2. Per germline, CDR1 MRHNA and CDR2 SNTAGT. J gave up 7 bases and V 5 bases, and 9 bases lay outside the gene matches. The length of the CDR3 is 16 residues. CDR3 sequence reads: CASSPFLAGGRNEQFF. CDR3 bases: TGTGCCAGCAGTCCATTTCTAGCGGGGGGGCGTAATGAGCAGTTCTTC.

The V call is TRBV4-2, the J call TRBJ1-2; possible D gene TRBD1, 5 bases. Germline V lookup: CDR1 LGHNA, CDR2 YNFKEQ. The germline V and J ends were trimmed by 1 base and 8 bases, with 17 bases remaining between them. The CDR3 covers 15 residues. CDR3 sequence: CASSQAGDSGMGYTF. The DNA for the CDR3 is TGTGCCAGCAGCCAAGCGGGCGACAGTGGGATGGGCTACACCTTC.

V gene TRBV4-1 combines with J gene TRBJ2-7, with D possibly being TRBD2 (5 bases). The CDR3 has 14 amino acids. Germline CDR1 and CDR2: MGHRA and YSYEKL. V was trimmed by 1 base and J by 3 bases, leaving 10 bases between them. The CDR3 reads CASSQVSGLYEQYF. CDR3 nucleotide sequence: TGCGCCAGCAGCCAAGTTTCAGGACTCTACGAGCAGTACTTC.

J is TRBJ1-1 and V is TRBV11-2; tentatively, D is TRBD1 (6 bases). The V gene lost 5 bases and the J gene lost 3 bases, with 16 bases spanning the gap. The CDR3 is made up of 15 amino acids. Germline V gives CDR1 SGHAT, CDR2 FQNNGV. CDR3 sequence: CASSARPGVDTEAFF. The CDR3 region has the DNA TGTGCCAGCAGCGCCAGGCCAGGGGTGGACACTGAAGCTTTCTTT. The entire variable domain, with the rest obtained from reference TRBV11-2 and TRBJ1-1, is as follows: EAGVAQSPRYKIIEKRQSVAFWCNPISGHATLYWYQQILGQGPKLLIQFQNNGVVDDSQLPKDRFSAERLKGVDSTLKIQPAKLEDSAVYLCASSARPGVDTEAFFGQGTRLTVV.

This clone was seen a handful of times. The junction differs from germline at one of its ends, possibly a read error. This chain joins TRBV7-7 and TRBJ2-5, with D possibly being TRBD2 (6 bases). The germline gives CDR1 SSHAT, CDR2 FNYEAQ (reference sequence). This CDR3 has 14 amino acids. The CDR3 DNA sequence: TGTGCTAGCACCCAAGGAGCGGGTGGAGGGACCCAGTACTTC. Its translation: CASTQGAGGGTQYF. Full variable domain (rest looked up from reference TRBV7-7 and TRBJ2-5): GAGVSQSPRYKVTKRGQDVTLRCDPISSHATLYWYQQALGQGPEFLTYFNYEAQPDKSGLPSDRFSAERPEGSISTLTIQRTEQRDSAMYRCASTQGAGGGTQYFGPGTRLLVL.

This clone was detected only once. This sequence joins TRBV30 and TRBJ1-2; D unresolved. Trimming took off 3 bases at V and 3 bases at J, with 23 bases between the two ends. CDR1 GTSNPN and CDR2 SVGIG come from the germline V gene (reference sequence). The CDR3 loop spans 17 amino acids. The CDR3 sequence is CAWRQSSQRVRHYGYTF. CDR3 DNA sequence: TGTGCCTGGAGGCAGTCTAGCCAACGAGTCCGGCACTATGGCTACACCTTC.

The chain combines TRBV4-1 with TRBJ2-7; no clear D. Germline-derived CDR1 and CDR2 are MGHRA and YSYEKL. Between the trimmed V and J ends, which lost 1 base and 4 bases, there was a span of 8 bases. CDR3 length: 13 residues. The CDR3, as DNA: TGCGCCAGCAGCCAAGCCGGGCAGTACGAGCAGTACTTC. It encodes CASSQAGQYEQYF.